This T cell receptor beta chain was captured in a study of CD8 T cells in ankylosing spondylitis. Making the TCR beta libraries involved quantitative 5'-RACE with molecular barcodes. Via MiXCR, TCRdb re-called the 5' RACE reads, giving one row per CDR3 protein. The sample comprises around 250,000 distinct CDR3 sequences, 32% of which are singletons, and roughly 4.2% rests with the top ten. This clonotype was seen more than once but under ten times. Its matching antigen is unknown. This CDR3 comprises 12 residues. The germline V gene encodes CDR1 DFQATT and CDR2 SNEGSKA (reference sequence). Trimming removed 3 bases at V and 0 bases at J, with 6 bases between. Findings of the study overall: In ankylosing spondylitis patients, matched synovial fluid reportedly showed significant enrichment of disease-linked clones. There was a TCR beta motif, made of several highly homologous variants, that appeared characteristic of ankylosing spondylitis blood.

V gene TRBV20-1 combines with J gene TRBJ2-7, with unresolved D. This TCR derives from a male donor with ankylosing spondylitis or in good health (not recorded which). Sequencing was carried out using blood, either unsorted or a sorted T cell fraction (not recorded which). The CDR3 loop is CSARRSSYEQYF. CDR3 coding DNA: TGCAGTGCTAGGAGGAGCTCCTACGAGCAGTACTTC.